A single sample is the source of the 24 T cell receptor beta chains below, sequenced in a study of shared clonotypes between healthy human individuals. This table comes from immunoSEQ multiplex PCR, and its TCRdb copy is limited to in-frame clones, with some not included. The sample yields about 2.3 million clones, more than 80% seen once. Sequenced material: naive CD4+ T cells from PBMCs. Subset here: CD45RA+ positively selected. These receptors all come from a man between 18 and 35 years old in good health. Some clones in this sample may be carry-over from other donors' samples.

V gene TRBV7-3 combines with J gene TRBJ2-3; 9 bases agree with TRBD2. The junction had 6 bases not matched to a gene; V was cut back by 6 bases and J by 5 bases. The CDR3 runs to 14 residues. Germline CDR1 is SGHTA and CDR2 is FQGTGA. CDR3: CASRNSGSQDTQYF. In DNA form, the CDR3 reads TGTGCCAGCAGGAATAGCGGGAGCCAAGATACGCAGTATTTT.

The table lists this clone with a count of one. The chain couples TRBV27 to TRBJ2-4, with 10 bases fitting TRBD2. CDR3 length equals 19 residues. CDR1 and CDR2 (germline): MNHEY, SMNVEV (reference sequence). The V gene end was trimmed by 3 bases and the J gene end by 0 bases; junction bases not matched to a gene: 11. Here the CDR3 DNA reads TGTGCCAGCAGTTTCCTTGGACTAGCGGAGACGCTAGCCAAAAACATTCAGTACTTC. Protein: CASSFLGLAETLAKNIQYF.

As for this clone: Additional DNA sequences in this sample encode the identical CDR3. This rearrangement joins TRBV5-1 to TRBJ1-1; possible D gene TRBD1, 5 bases. The CDR3 runs 13 residues. V was pared by 4 bases and J by 0 bases, with 7 bases between. The germline V gene has CDR1 SGHRS and CDR2 YFSETQ. CDR3 protein: CASSLRVNTEAFF. The CDR3 DNA reads as TGCGCCAGCAGCCTCAGGGTGAACACTGAAGCTTTCTTT.

A note on this clone: This sample also contains other DNA sequences that code for the same CDR3. This sequence joins TRBV5-1 and TRBJ1-1; weak D call: TRBD1 (6 bases). The ends were cut back, 2 bases at V and 1 base at J, with 9 bases in the middle. CDR3 size: 14 residues. Germline-derived CDR1 and CDR2 are SGHRS and YFSETQ. The CDR3 here is CASSFGGGNTEAFF. DNA for the CDR3: TGCGCCAGCAGCTTTGGAGGGGGGAACACTGAAGCTTTCTTT.

Points on this clone: Other DNA sequences in the sample encode the same CDR3. The chain recombines TRBV7-9 with TRBJ2-5; TRBD2 is a possible D gene (6 bases). V lost 0 bases and J 3 bases, leaving 11 bases between the germline ends. This CDR3 is built from 15 residues. Germline V gives CDR1 SEHNR, CDR2 FQNEAQ (reference sequence). As DNA, the CDR3 is TGTGCCAGCAGCTTAGCGTTGGGGGGAGAAGAGACCCAGTACTTC. This encodes CASSLALGGEETQYF.

This clone has a single count. The sample has other DNA sequences that encode this CDR3 too. This chain joins TRBV7-3 and TRBJ2-1; tentative D call: TRBD1 (5 bases). CDR3 length: 13 residues. Trimming took off 5 bases at V and 1 base at J, with 6 bases between the two ends. Germline V lookup: CDR1 SGHTA, CDR2 FQGTGA. CDR3 sequence (DNA): TGTGCCAGCAGCCAGGGATCCTACAATGAGCAGTTCTTC. It is translated as CASSQGSYNEQFF.

This chain connects TRBV5-1 to TRBJ1-1; D is possibly TRBD1 (5 bases). The CDR3 contains 15 residues. The V gene lost 4 bases and the J gene lost 1 base, with 14 bases spanning the gap. Germline-derived CDR1 and CDR2 are SGHRS and YFSETQ. The CDR3, as DNA: TGCGCCAGCAGCCCCTCCGACGACAGGAACACTGAAGCTTTCTTT. It yields the protein CASSPSDDRNTEAFF.

V gene TRBV19 combines with J gene TRBJ1-3; 10 bases agree with TRBD1. Germline assignment: CDR1 LNHDA and CDR2 SQIVND (reference sequence). V gave up 5 bases and J gave up 1 base; unmatched junction bases: 5. This CDR3 spans 16 amino acids. CDR3 loop: CASSLRQGASGNTIYF. The CDR3 DNA reads TGTGCCAGTAGTCTACGACAGGGGGCATCTGGAAACACCATATATTTT.

The chain is built from TRBV18 and TRBJ1-5; D is undetermined. Germline CDR1 is KGHSH and CDR2 is LQKENI. This CDR3 is 12 amino acids long. Between the trimmed V and J ends, which lost 8 bases and 2 bases, there was a span of 7 bases. The CDR3 region has the DNA TGTGCCAGCCGCTCCGGCAATCAGCCCCAGCATTTT. Its protein product is CASRSGNQPQHF. Complete variable domain (other parts from reference TRBV18 and TRBJ1-5): NAGVMQNPRHLVRRRGQEARLRCSPMKGHSHVYWYRQLPEEGLKFMVYLQKENIIDESGMPKERFSAEFPKEGPSILRIQQVVRGDSAAYFCASRSGNQPQHFGDGTRLSIL.

The gene calls are TRBV29-1 and TRBJ1-1; no reliable D call. With 7 bases removed from V and 3 bases from J, the gap between germline ends came to 15 bases. CDR3 length: 13 amino acids. The germline V gene encodes CDR1 SQVTM and CDR2 ANQGSEA. The CDR3 DNA reads TGCAGCGCCAAACCAGACGGGGACACTGAAGCTTTCTTT. It yields the protein CSAKPDGDTEAFF.

The J gene is TRBJ2-2, the V gene TRBV7-3, with D perhaps TRBD2 (5 bases). V dropped 5 bases and J dropped 4 bases, with 8 bases sitting between them. The length of the CDR3 is 13 residues. Per germline, CDR1 SGHTA and CDR2 FQGTGA. CDR3 in DNA: TGTGCCAGCAGCCCGGACTCCACCGGGGAGCTGTTTTTT. Its translation is CASSPDSTGELFF. The full variable domain, with the rest looked up from reference TRBV7-3 and TRBJ2-2, is GAGVSQTPSNKVTEKGKYVELRCDPISGHTALYWYRQSLGQGPEFLIYFQGTGAADDSGLPNDRFFAVRPEGSVSTLKIQRTERGDSAVYLCASSPDSTGELFFGEGSRLTVL.

This chain links TRBV28 with TRBJ1-1; 10 positions match TRBD1. The CDR3 has 15 residues. J gave up 4 bases and V 6 bases, and 8 bases lay outside the gene matches. Germline V gene sequence: CDR1 MDHEN, CDR2 SYDVKM. CDR3 in DNA: TGTGCCAGCAGCGCGACAGGGGGCTTGGGCACTGAAGCTTTCTTT. It translates to CASSATGGLGTEAFF.

J is TRBJ2-2 and V is TRBV19; D not resolved. Trimming left V 3 bases short and J 7 bases short, with 9 bases between. Looked up from germline, CDR1 is LNHDA and CDR2 is SQIVND (reference sequence). CDR3 length equals 13 residues. The CDR3 spells CASSILRIGELFF. CDR3 nucleotides: TGTGCCAGTAGTATCCTTAGAATCGGGGAGCTGTTTTTT.

The rearrangement links TRBV5-1 to TRBJ1-2, with a possible D match to TRBD1 (6 bases). The V end was cut by 0 bases, the J end by 2 bases, with 17 bases between. The germline CDR1 and CDR2 sequences are SGHRS and YFSETQ. This CDR3 has 17 amino acids. The DNA for the CDR3 is TGCGCCAGCAGCTTGGCCTTAGGGGGACCGCACAACTATGGCTACACCTTC. It translates to CASSLALGGPHNYGYTF.

V gene TRBV18 combines with J gene TRBJ2-7; 9 nucleotides match TRBD2. Per germline, CDR1 KGHSH and CDR2 LQKENI. V dropped 6 bases and J dropped 7; count of bases not matched to a gene: 16. CDR3 length equals 16 residues. Written as DNA, the CDR3 is TGTGCCAGCTCTCCTCAGGGTCTAGCGGGAAGAGGTGAGCAGTACTTC. It codes for CASSPQGLAGRGEQYF.

In DNA form, the CDR3 reads TGCGCCAGCAGCCCCACAGGGTTCGGCTATGGCTACACCTTC. The encoded protein is CASSPTGFGYGYTF. The V gene is TRBV4-1, the J gene TRBJ1-2, with D possibly being TRBD1 (6 bases). Trimming removed 4 bases at V and 4 bases at J, with 13 bases between. Germline V CDR1 and CDR2: MGHRA, YSYEKL. This CDR3 region has 14 residues.

This clone was counted once. This chain joins TRBV6-1 and TRBJ1-1; D perhaps matches TRBD1 (5 bases). This CDR3 comprises 15 residues. Trimming cost V 5 bases and J 4 bases, with 17 bases left between them. CDR1 is MNHNS and CDR2 is SASEGT in the germline V gene. CDR3 loop: CASSPRGLKGTEAFF. The CDR3, as DNA: TGTGCCAGCAGTCCCCGGGGACTGAAGGGCACTGAAGCTTTCTTT.

The J gene is TRBJ1-4, the V gene TRBV29-1; the match to TRBD1 covers 8 bases. The V gene's germline CDR1 is SQVTM and CDR2 ANQGSEA. There are 14 residues in the CDR3. V was clipped by 4 bases and J by 5 bases; unmatched bases: 6. The CDR3 is CSVADRVSNEKLFF. In DNA, the CDR3 is TGCAGCGTTGCGGACAGGGTTTCAAATGAAAAACTGTTTTTT.

The chain couples TRBV7-2 to TRBJ1-6, with 7 bases fitting TRBD1. The CDR3 extends over 15 amino acids. The V and J ends lost 4 bases and 6 bases, in that order; junction bases with no gene match: 6. CDR1 is SGHTA, CDR2 FQGNSA, per germline. The CDR3 sequence is CASSYTRGGNSPLHF. The CDR3 DNA is TGTGCCAGCAGCTATACCAGGGGGGGTAATTCACCCCTCCACTTT.

This clone was seen just once. The CDR3 coding sequence is TGTGCCAGCAGCTTGGGACGGACCGCAGATACGCAGTATTTT. It is translated as CASSLGRTADTQYF. The V gene is TRBV5-6, the J gene TRBJ2-3; no clear D gene. The CDR3 loop spans 14 amino acids. Germline values: CDR1 SGHDT, CDR2 YYEEEE. V was trimmed by 0 bases and J by 4 bases, leaving 9 bases between them.

This chain links TRBV5-1 with TRBJ2-7; 7 bases are a match to TRBD2. Germline trimming cut 2 bases from V and 0 bases from J; bases unmatched to any gene: 14. CDR1 is SGHRS and CDR2 is YFSETQ in the germline V gene. This CDR3 contains 18 residues. The CDR3 bases are TGCGCCAGCAGCTTCCGGCCAGCGGGATGGCCCAGCTCCTACGAGCAGTACTTC. It is translated as CASSFRPAGWPSSYEQYF. The variable domain in full, completed from reference TRBV5-1 and TRBJ2-7, reads KAGVTQTPRYLIKTRGQQVTLSCSPISGHRSVSWYQQTPGQGLQFLFEYFSETQRNKGNFPGRFSGRQFSNSRSEMNVSTLELGDSALYLCASSFRPAGWPSSYEQYFGPGTRLTVT.

J is TRBJ2-3 and V is TRBV27; unclear D gene. Germline V CDR1 and CDR2: MNHEY, SMNVEV (reference sequence). The germline V and J ends were trimmed by 0 bases and 8 bases, with 15 bases remaining between them. The length of the CDR3 is 15 residues. The CDR3 DNA follows: TGTGCCAGCAGTTTATCGTCCGCAGTTGTCGGTACGCAGTATTTT. Translating it yields CASSLSSAVVGTQYF.

The rearrangement joins TRBV27 to TRBJ2-5, with TRBD2 matching over 13 bases. V was clipped by 9 bases and J by 4 bases; unmatched bases: 5. The CDR3 sequence is 14 residues long. Germline assignment: CDR1 MNHEY and CDR2 SMNVEV (reference sequence). Here the CDR3 DNA reads TGTGCCAGTCTAACTAGCGGGAGGGGAGAGACCCAGTACTTC. This gives the protein CASLTSGRGETQYF.

The rearrangement links TRBV29-1 to TRBJ1-2; D might be TRBD1 (5 bases). Per germline, CDR1 SQVTM and CDR2 ANQGSEA. With 7 bases removed from V and 4 bases from J, the gap between germline ends came to 19 bases. This CDR3 contains 14 residues. CDR3 DNA sequence: TGCAGCGGCTTATCCCAGGGTCGTCCCTATGGCTACACCTTC. Its protein is CSGLSQGRPYGYTF.